This T cell receptor (beta chain) was captured by sequencing in a study of cytomegalovirus exposure and HLA in healthy donors. Trimming left V 5 bases short and J 2 bases short, with 11 bases between. Per the germline V gene, CDR1 is SGHTA and CDR2 is FQGTGA. The length of the CDR3 is 14 residues. A multiplex PCR was run with 60 Vbeta primers and 13 Jbeta primers. This table comes from immunoSEQ multiplex PCR, and its TCRdb copy is limited to in-frame clones, with some not included. This sample has about 200,000 clones, with over 65% found just once. Sequences were obtained from PBMCs. The chain couples TRBV7-3 to TRBJ2-3; D is uncertain. The TCR was taken from a middle-aged man in good health and CMV-seronegative. CDR3 in amino acids: CASSPSRSTDTQYF. The CDR3 bases are TGTGCCAGCAGCCCCTCTCGGTCCACAGATACGCAGTATTTT. The complete variable domain, with remaining parts taken from reference TRBV7-3 and TRBJ2-3, reads GAGVSQTPSNKVTEKGKYVELRCDPISGHTALYWYRQSLGQGPEFLIYFQGTGAADDSGLPNDRFFAVRPEGSVSTLKIQRTERGDSAVYLCASSPSRSTDTQYFGPGTRLTVL.